This T cell receptor beta chain was documented in a study of read filtering for tumor transcriptome and immune sequencing. The overall study: DNase treatment preceded whole-transcriptome library preparation.

The germline V and J ends were trimmed by 4 bases and 0 bases, with 15 bases remaining between them. The CDR3 extends over 16 amino acids. Germline CDR1 is GTSNPN and CDR2 is SVGIG (reference sequence). A remark on this clonotype: The antigen is not known.

From roughly 390 ng of RNA, a library with molecular barcoded alpha/delta and beta/gamma adaptors was made. TCRdb reprocessed the reads with MiXCR, giving one entry per CDR3 protein. The data contain about 50,000 distinct CDR3 sequences, roughly 19% of them singletons. Findings of the study overall: Even smaller IR-seq throughput identified most shared clonotypes.

Bone marrow was sampled from every patient at the time of active disease. The TCR originated in a donor at least 40 years old with multiple myeloma. Sequenced material: a population of CD138-negative cells sorted from bone marrow. The V call is TRBV30, the J call TRBJ2-2, with D perhaps TRBD2 (6 bases). CDR3 residues: CAWNPPGLTNTGELFF. The CDR3 bases are TGTGCCTGGAATCCCCCTGGACTAACGAACACCGGGGAGCTGTTTTTT.